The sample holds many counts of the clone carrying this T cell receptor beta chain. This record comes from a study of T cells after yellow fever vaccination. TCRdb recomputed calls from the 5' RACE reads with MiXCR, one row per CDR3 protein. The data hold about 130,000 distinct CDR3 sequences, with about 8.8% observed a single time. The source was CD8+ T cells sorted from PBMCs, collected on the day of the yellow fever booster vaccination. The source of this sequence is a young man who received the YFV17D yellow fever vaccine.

The CDR3 sequence: CAISLQGSSSPLHF. CDR3 nucleotides: TGTGCCATCAGCTTACAGGGGTCGAGTTCACCCCTCCACTTT. V and J are TRBV10-3 and TRBJ1-6; 7 bases are shared with TRBD1. The trim removed 6 bases at V and 9 bases at J, leaving 8 bases unmatched. Germline CDR1 and CDR2: ENHRY and SYGVKD. This CDR3 comprises 14 residues.